This TCR beta chain appears in the sequencing data of a study of cytomegalovirus exposure and HLA in healthy donors. PCR employed 60 Vbeta and 13 Jbeta primers. Sequencing was performed with immunoSEQ multiplex PCR; in TCRdb, only in-frame clones are kept and a portion is missing. This table has roughly 180,000 clones, approximately 80% appearing once. The CDR3 runs to 15 residues. Germline V gene data show CDR1 as SGHTA and CDR2 as FQGTGA. After removal of 5 bases from V and 3 bases from J, the junction contained 8 bases not matched to a gene. The sequence was obtained from a woman aged 18-35 years in good health and CMV-seropositive. The specimen was PBMCs. The chain recombines TRBV7-3 with TRBJ2-3; 7 bases match TRBD2. The CDR3 DNA sequence: TGTGCCAGCAGCCCCACCGGGACTACAACAGATACGCAGTATTTT. Its translation: CASSPTGTTTDTQYF. Full variable domain (remainder filled in from reference TRBV7-3 and TRBJ2-3): GAGVSQTPSNKVTEKGKYVELRCDPISGHTALYWYRQSLGQGPEFLIYFQGTGAADDSGLPNDRFFAVRPEGSVSTLKIQRTERGDSAVYLCASSPTGTTTDTQYFGPGTRLTVL.